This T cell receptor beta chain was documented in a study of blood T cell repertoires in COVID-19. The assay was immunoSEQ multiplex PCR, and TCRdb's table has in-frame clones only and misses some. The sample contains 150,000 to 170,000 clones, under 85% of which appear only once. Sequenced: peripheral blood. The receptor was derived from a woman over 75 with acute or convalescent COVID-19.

CDR3 in amino acids: CASSVWGRGENEQFF. The CDR3, as DNA: TGTGCCAGCAGCGTCTGGGGCAGGGGAGAAAATGAGCAGTTCTTC. The chain recombines TRBV9 with TRBJ2-1; weak D call: TRBD1 (6 bases). V gave up 2 bases and J gave up 7 bases, with 16 bases separating them. The length of the CDR3 is 15 residues. The germline gives CDR1 SGDLS, CDR2 YYNGEE.